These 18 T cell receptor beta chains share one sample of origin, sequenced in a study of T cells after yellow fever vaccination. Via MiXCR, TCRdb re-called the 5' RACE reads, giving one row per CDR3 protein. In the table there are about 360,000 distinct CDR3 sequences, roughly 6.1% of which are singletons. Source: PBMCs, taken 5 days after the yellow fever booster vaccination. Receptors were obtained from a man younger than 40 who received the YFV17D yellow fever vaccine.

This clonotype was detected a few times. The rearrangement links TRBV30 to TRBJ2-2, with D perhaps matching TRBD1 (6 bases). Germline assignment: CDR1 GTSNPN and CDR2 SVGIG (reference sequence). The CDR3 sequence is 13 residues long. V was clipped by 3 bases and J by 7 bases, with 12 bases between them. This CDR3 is CAWRSRGVGELFF. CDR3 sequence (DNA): TGTGCCTGGAGATCCAGGGGAGTCGGGGAGCTGTTTTTT.

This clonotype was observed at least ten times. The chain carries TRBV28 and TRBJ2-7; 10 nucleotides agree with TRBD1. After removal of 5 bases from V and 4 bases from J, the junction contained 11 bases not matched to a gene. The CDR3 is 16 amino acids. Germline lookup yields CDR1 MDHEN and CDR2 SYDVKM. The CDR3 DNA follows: TGTGCCAGCAGTAGGCCGGGACAGGGGATTCGGTACGAGCAGTACTTC. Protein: CASSRPGQGIRYEQYF.

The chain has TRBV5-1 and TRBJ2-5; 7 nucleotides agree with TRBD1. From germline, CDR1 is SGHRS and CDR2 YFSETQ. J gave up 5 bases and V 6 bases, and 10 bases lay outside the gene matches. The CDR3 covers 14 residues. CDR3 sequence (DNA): TGCGCCAGCACCGGGACAGTCTCAATGGAGACCCAGTACTTC. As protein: CASTGTVSMETQYF.

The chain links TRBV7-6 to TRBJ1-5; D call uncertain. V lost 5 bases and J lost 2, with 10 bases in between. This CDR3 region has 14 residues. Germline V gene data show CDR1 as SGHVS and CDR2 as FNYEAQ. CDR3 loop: CASSPGRGNQPQHF. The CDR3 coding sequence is TGTGCCAGCAGCCCTGGACGGGGCAATCAGCCCCAGCATTTT.

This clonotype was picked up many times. CDR3 residues: CSVYGDSGANVLTF. Here the CDR3 DNA reads TGCAGCGTTTACGGGGACTCTGGGGCCAACGTCCTGACTTTC. The rearrangement uses TRBV29-1 and TRBJ2-6; possibly TRBD2 for D (5 bases). Germline CDR1 and CDR2: SQVTM and ANQGSEA. This CDR3 comprises 14 residues. V lost 5 bases and J 0 bases, leaving 8 bases between the germline ends.

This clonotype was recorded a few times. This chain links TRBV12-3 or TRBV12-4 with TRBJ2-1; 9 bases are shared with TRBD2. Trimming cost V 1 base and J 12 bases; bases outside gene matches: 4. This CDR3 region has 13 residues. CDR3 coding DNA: TGTGCCAGCAGTTTAGGCGGGAGGGCATGGCAGTTCTTC. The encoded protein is CASSLGGRAWQFF.

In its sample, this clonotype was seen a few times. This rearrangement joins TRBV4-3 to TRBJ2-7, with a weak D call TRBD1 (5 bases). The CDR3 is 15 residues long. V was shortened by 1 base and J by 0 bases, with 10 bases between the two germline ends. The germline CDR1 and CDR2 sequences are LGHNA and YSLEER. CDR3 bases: TGCGCCAGCAGCCAAGGTCAGGGTATCTCCTACGAGCAGTACTTC. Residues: CASSQGQGISYEQYF.

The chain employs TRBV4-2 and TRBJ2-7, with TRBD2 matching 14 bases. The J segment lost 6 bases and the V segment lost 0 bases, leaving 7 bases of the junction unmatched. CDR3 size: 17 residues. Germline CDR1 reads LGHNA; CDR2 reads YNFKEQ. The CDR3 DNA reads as TGTGCCAGCAGCCAAGACTTTGGAGGACTAGCGGGAGGCGAGCAGTACTTC. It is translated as CASSQDFGGLAGGEQYF.

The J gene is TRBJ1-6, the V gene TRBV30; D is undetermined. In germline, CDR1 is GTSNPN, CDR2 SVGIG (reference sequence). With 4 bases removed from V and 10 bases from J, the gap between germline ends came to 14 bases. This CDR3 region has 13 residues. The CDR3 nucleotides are TGTGCCTGGATGTCGGGTAGCGGGTCACCCCTCCACTTT. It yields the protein CAWMSGSGSPLHF. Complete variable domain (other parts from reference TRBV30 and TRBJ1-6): SQTIHQWPATLVQPVGSPLSLECTVEGTSNPNLYWYRQAAGRGLQLLFYSVGIGQISSEVPQNLSASRPQDRQFILSSKKLLLSDSGFYLCAWMSGSGSPLHFGNGTRLTVT.

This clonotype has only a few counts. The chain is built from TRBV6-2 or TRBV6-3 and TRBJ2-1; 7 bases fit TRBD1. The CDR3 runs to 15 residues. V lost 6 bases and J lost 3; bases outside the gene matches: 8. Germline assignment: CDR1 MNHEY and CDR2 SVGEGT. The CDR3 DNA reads TGTGCCAGCAGCCGGGACAGCCAGATCTACAATGAGCAGTTCTTC. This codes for CASSRDSQIYNEQFF.

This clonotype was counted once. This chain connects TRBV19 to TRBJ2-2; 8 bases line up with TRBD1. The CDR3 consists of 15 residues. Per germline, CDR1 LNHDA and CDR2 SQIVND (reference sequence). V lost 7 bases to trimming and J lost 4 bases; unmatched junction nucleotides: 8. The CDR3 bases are TGTGCCAGTAACCCGCGACAGGGGATCACCGGGGAGCTGTTTTTT. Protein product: CASNPRQGITGELFF. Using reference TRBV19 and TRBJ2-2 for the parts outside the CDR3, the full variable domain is DGGITQSPKYLFRKEGQNVTLSCEQNLNHDAMYWYRQDPGQGLRLIYYSQIVNDFQKGDIAEGYSVSREKKESFPLTVTSAQKNPTAFYLCASNPRQGITGELFFGEGSRLTVL.

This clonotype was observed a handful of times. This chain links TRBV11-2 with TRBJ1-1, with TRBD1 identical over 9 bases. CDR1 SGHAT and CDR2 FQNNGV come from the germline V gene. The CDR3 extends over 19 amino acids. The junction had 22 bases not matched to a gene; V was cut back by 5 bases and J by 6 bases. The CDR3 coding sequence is TGTGCCAGCAGCCCCGGGACAGGGTTTAGTTCTGGCCTCTTAGCTGAAGCTTTCTTT. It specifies CASSPGTGFSSGLLAEAFF.

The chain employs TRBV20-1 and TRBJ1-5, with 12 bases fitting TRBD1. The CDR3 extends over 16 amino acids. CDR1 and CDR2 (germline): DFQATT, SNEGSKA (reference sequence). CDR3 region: CSFRGQGAGWVWPQHF. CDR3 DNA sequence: TGCAGCTTCAGGGGACAGGGGGCGGGCTGGGTTTGGCCCCAGCATTTT.

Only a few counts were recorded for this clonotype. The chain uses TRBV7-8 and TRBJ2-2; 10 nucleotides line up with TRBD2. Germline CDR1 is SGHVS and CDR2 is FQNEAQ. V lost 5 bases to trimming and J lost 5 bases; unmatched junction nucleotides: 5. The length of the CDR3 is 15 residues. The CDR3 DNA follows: TGTGCCAGCAGCCGGGTGACTAGCGGGACCGGGGAGCTGTTTTTT. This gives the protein CASSRVTSGTGELFF.

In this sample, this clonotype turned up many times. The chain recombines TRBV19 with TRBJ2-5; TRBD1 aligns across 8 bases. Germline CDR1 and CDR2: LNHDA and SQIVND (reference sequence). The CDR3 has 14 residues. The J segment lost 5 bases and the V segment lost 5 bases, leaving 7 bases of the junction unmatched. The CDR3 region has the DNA TGTGCCAGTAGTTCGGCAGGGGGCAGGGAGACCCAGTACTTC. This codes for CASSSAGGRETQYF.

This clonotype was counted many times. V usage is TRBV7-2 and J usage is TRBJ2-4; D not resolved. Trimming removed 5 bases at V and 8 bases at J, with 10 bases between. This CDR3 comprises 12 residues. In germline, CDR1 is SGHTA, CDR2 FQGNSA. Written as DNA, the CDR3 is TGTGCCAGCAGCACAACGAGAGACATTCAGTACTTC. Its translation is CASSTTRDIQYF.

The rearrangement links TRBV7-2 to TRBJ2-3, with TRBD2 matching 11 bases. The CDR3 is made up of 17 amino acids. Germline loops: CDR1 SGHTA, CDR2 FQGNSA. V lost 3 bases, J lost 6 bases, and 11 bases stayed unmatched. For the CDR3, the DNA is TGTGCCAGCAGCTTCGCCCGGGTAGCGGGAGGGTCTGATACGCAGTATTTT. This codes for CASSFARVAGGSDTQYF.

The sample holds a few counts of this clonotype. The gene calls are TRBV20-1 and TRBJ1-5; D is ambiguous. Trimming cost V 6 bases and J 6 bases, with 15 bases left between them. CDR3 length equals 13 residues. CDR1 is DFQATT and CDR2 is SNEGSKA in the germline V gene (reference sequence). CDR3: CSAGREGSQPQHF. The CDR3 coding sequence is TGCAGTGCCGGGCGGGAGGGAAGTCAGCCCCAGCATTTT.